The present T cell receptor beta chain was sequenced within a study of T cells in Graves' hyperthyroidism and ophthalmopathy. This clonotype occurred many times. The antigen remains undetermined. Per germline, CDR1 SGHVS and CDR2 FQNEAQ. The CDR3 contains 14 residues. Trimming at V came to 5 bases and at J to 0 bases, leaving 3 bases not matched to a gene. Researchers barred patients who had uncontrolled infection, other autoimmune disease, pregnancy or lactation. Diagnosing involved the use of clinical symptoms, serum thyroxine and TRAb, thyroid ultrasound and orbital computed tomography. Fresh peripheral blood, roughly 9.8 ml of it, supplied the PBMCs. Using RNA transcripts as the source, TCR beta CDR3 regions were amplified. First-round RT-PCR of the TCR CDR3 relied on the HTBI primer set. TCRdb re-called the multiplex PCR reads with MiXCR, one entry per CDR3 protein. The sample lists 130,000 to 150,000 distinct CDR3 sequences, 22% occurring once.

Findings of the study overall: The majority of expanded thyroid clonotypes above 0.001 also appeared in blood.

V usage is TRBV7-8 and J usage is TRBJ2-5; 7 bases match TRBD2. The sequenced sample consisted of blood. The sequence derives from a woman aged 50 to 60 with Graves' hyperthyroidism that later progressed to Graves' ophthalmopathy. DNA for the CDR3: TGTGCCAGCAGCGGAGCGGGGTACCAAGAGACCCAGTACTTC. Amino acid sequence: CASSGAGYQETQYF.